The 18 T cell receptor beta chains below were found in one sample sequenced in a study of T cell responses to AZD1222 COVID-19 vaccine (dated by TCRdb to the early 2020s). The sample's time point, from its label and the paper: baseline before first vaccination. Receptor amplification or capture employed the immunoSEQ multiplex PCR assay. Sourced from immuneACCESS, this table was stored by TCRdb with only in-frame sequences that have V and J called. A share of the clones is absent; for the studies checked, an unresolved V gene accounts for under half, and the remainder has no known explanation. The sample table records under 140,000 clones; under 95% of these occur just once. Roughly 7% of the sample belongs to the ten largest clones. Sample: peripheral blood, taken on day 0 of AZD1222 vaccination. The receptors come from an adult in good health.

The chain joins TRBV19 to TRBJ2-4, with 7 bases matching TRBD1. The length of the CDR3 is 15 residues. Trimming cost V 5 bases and J 8 bases; bases outside gene matches: 12. The V gene's germline CDR1 is LNHDA and CDR2 SQIVND (reference sequence). The CDR3: CASSVSDRAIYIQYF. In DNA form, the CDR3 reads TGTGCCAGTAGTGTTTCAGACAGGGCGATATACATTCAGTACTTC.

V gene TRBV28 combines with J gene TRBJ1-3; D possibly corresponds to TRBD1 (6 bases). This CDR3 is 15 amino acids long. Germline V lookup: CDR1 MDHEN, CDR2 SYDVKM. V lost 9 bases to trimming and J lost 0 bases, with 15 bases between them. CDR3 amino acids: CASHRGGSSGNTIYF. CDR3 in DNA: TGTGCCAGTCACCGAGGGGGAAGCTCTGGAAACACCATATATTTT.

Only a few counts were recorded for this clone. The chain joins TRBV14 to TRBJ2-1; perhaps TRBD2 as D (6 bases). From germline, CDR1 is SGHDN and CDR2 FVKESK. With 4 bases removed from V and 5 bases from J, the gap between germline ends came to 9 bases. This CDR3 has 13 residues. This chain's CDR3 is CASSPGSHNEQFF. In nucleotides, the CDR3 is TGTGCCAGCAGCCCCGGGAGCCACAATGAGCAGTTCTTC.

For this clone: Different DNA sequences within this sample yield the same CDR3. The genes are TRBV5-1 and TRBJ2-7; no definite D call. The germline V and J ends were trimmed by 0 bases and 3 bases, with 4 bases remaining between them. CDR1 and CDR2 from the germline V gene are SGHRS and YFSETQ. The CDR3 is 12 amino acids. The CDR3 nucleotides are TGCGCCAGCAGCTTGGAAGGCTACGAGCAGTACTTC. Translated: CASSLEGYEQYF.

V usage is TRBV21-1 and J usage is TRBJ2-7; the table's TRBD2 call for D was not verified on the DNA. TRBV21-1 has pseudogene status. The CDR3 runs to 18 residues. The CDR3 DNA sequence: TGTGCCAGCAGCAAACTCGGAGCTGAGGGAGAGAAGGCCTACGAGCAGTACTTC. This translates into CASSKLGAEGEKAYEQYF.

The genes are TRBV7-7 and TRBJ2-7; D not resolved. The V end lost 0 bases, the J end lost 3 bases, and 6 bases lay between the germline ends. The CDR3 covers 13 residues. Germline V gene sequence: CDR1 SSHAT, CDR2 FNYEAQ (reference sequence). The CDR3 DNA reads TGTGCCAGCAGCTTAGCGCGTGGCTACGAGCAGTACTTC. This codes for CASSLARGYEQYF.

V usage is TRBV6-5 and J usage is TRBJ1-3, with D unresolved. Germline V gene lookup returns CDR1 MNHEY and CDR2 SVGAGI. The CDR3 is made up of 15 amino acids. V lost 0 bases and J 0 bases, leaving 6 bases between the germline ends. CDR3: CASSYSVGSGNTIYF. The CDR3 coding sequence is TGTGCCAGCAGTTACTCGGTGGGCTCTGGAAACACCATATATTTT.

This chain uses TRBV11-2 with TRBJ1-1, with no clear D. The V and J ends lost 1 base and 3 bases respectively, with 9 bases between them. From germline, CDR1 is SGHAT and CDR2 FQNNGV. The CDR3 totals 14 residues. This chain's CDR3 is CASSLGDGDTEAFF. The DNA of the CDR3 is TGTGCCAGCAGCTTAGGGGATGGGGACACTGAAGCTTTCTTT.

V gene TRBV5-6 combines with J gene TRBJ1-5; tentatively, D is TRBD1 (5 bases). The CDR3 runs to 14 residues. Germline lookup yields CDR1 SGHDT and CDR2 YYEEEE. V was clipped by 0 bases and J by 7 bases, with 11 bases between them. The CDR3 DNA follows: TGTGCCAGCAGCTTGGCACAGGTACAACAGCCCCAGCATTTT. It specifies CASSLAQVQQPQHF.

This clone was recorded only once. The J gene is TRBJ1-1, the V gene TRBV3-1 (or the pseudogene TRBV3-2), with TRBD1 matching over 8 bases. Germline CDR1 is LGHDT and CDR2 is YNNKEL (reference sequence). The CDR3 is made up of 17 amino acids. Losses at the gene ends were 0 bases for V and 5 bases for J; bases not matched to a gene: 11. In nucleotides, the CDR3 is TGTGCCAGCAGCCAAGAGTCATGGCGGACAGGGTATACTGAAGCTTTCTTT. Protein: CASSQESWRTGYTEAFF.

This chain uses TRBV27 with TRBJ2-7; perhaps D is TRBD1 or TRBD2 (7 bases each). Trimming took 3 bases from V and 5 from J, leaving 20 bases between them. The CDR3 extends over 16 amino acids. The germline V gene encodes CDR1 MNHEY and CDR2 SMNVEV (reference sequence). The CDR3 is CASSLARGGGADEQYF. In DNA, the CDR3 is TGTGCCAGCAGTTTGGCCCGGGGAGGGGGCGCGGACGAGCAGTACTTC.

CDR3 sequence (DNA): TGTGCCAGCAGCTGGACAGGGGGCTCGTCTGGCTACACCTTC. Protein: CASSWTGGSSGYTF. The gene calls are TRBV7-2 and TRBJ1-2, with 11 bases identical to TRBD1. This CDR3 is 14 amino acids long. The trim removed 4 bases at V and 7 bases at J, leaving 5 bases unmatched. Germline V gene lookup returns CDR1 SGHTA and CDR2 FQGNSA.

This chain uses TRBV2 with TRBJ2-1, with 10 bases fitting TRBD2. This CDR3 has 15 residues. V trimming: 3 bases; J trimming: 7 bases; junction bases outside the gene matches: 6. Germline CDR1 SNHLY, CDR2 FYNNEI. CDR3 loop: CASSDVTSGSNEQFF. The CDR3 DNA reads TGTGCCAGCAGTGATGTGACTAGCGGGTCGAATGAGCAGTTCTTC.

The J gene is TRBJ1-1, the V gene TRBV7-9, with D tentatively TRBD1 (5 bases). The CDR3 contains 13 residues. The V gene lost 3 bases and the J gene lost 10 bases, with 15 bases spanning the gap. Germline values: CDR1 SEHNR, CDR2 FQNEAQ (reference sequence). The DNA of the CDR3 is TGTGCCAGCAGCTTCTCCGGGGACTCCACAGCTTTCTTT. It encodes CASSFSGDSTAFF.

The V gene is TRBV5-4, the J gene TRBJ1-1; unclear D gene. The CDR3 loop spans 13 amino acids. V was pared by 0 bases and J by 1 base, with 4 bases between. CDR1 is SGHNT, CDR2 YYREEE, per germline (reference sequence). CDR3 protein: CASSLARNTEAFF. The CDR3 DNA sequence: TGTGCCAGCAGCTTGGCCCGGAACACTGAAGCTTTCTTT.

The genes are TRBV6-4 and TRBJ1-2; 7 nucleotides agree with TRBD1. Germline V gene lookup returns CDR1 MRHNA and CDR2 SNTAGT. This CDR3 comprises 15 residues. V shed 2 bases, J shed 7 bases, and the junction held 10 bases outside the gene matches. The CDR3 DNA follows: TGTGCCAGCAGTGACCAGCCAGGGGGGACGACTGGCTACACCTTC. Protein product: CASSDQPGGTTGYTF.

This clone appeared once. DNA for the CDR3: TGTGCCATCAGTGAAGGACAGTCCTACAATGAGCAGTTCTTC. This codes for CAISEGQSYNEQFF. The chain links TRBV10-3 to TRBJ2-1; a weak D match, TRBD1 (6 bases). The germline V gene encodes CDR1 ENHRY and CDR2 SYGVKD. This CDR3 has 14 residues. The V and J ends lost 3 bases and 1 base respectively, with 7 bases between them.

The chain combines TRBV3-1 (or the pseudogene TRBV3-2) with TRBJ1-6; D remains ambiguous. The CDR3 has 19 amino acids. In germline, CDR1 is LGHDT, CDR2 YNNKEL (reference sequence). The V gene lost 0 bases and the J gene lost 10 bases, with 25 bases spanning the gap. The CDR3 reads CASSQDLQISIIVSSPLHF. CDR3 in DNA: TGTGCCAGCAGCCAAGATTTACAGATTTCTATAATCGTCTCCTCACCCCTCCACTTT.